This T cell receptor (beta chain) is drawn from a study of T-cell memory formation after mild COVID-19. This clonotype was observed a handful of times. Its antigen is still unknown. CDR1 and CDR2 (germline): SGHRS, YFSETQ. With 4 bases clipped from V and 3 bases from J, the junction kept 11 bases outside the gene matches. CDR3 length: 17 residues. MiXCR, applied by TCRdb to the 5' RACE reads, yields one record per CDR3 protein. The data contain approximately 500,000 distinct CDR3 sequences, approximately 23% of them singletons. Study-wide results and caveats: Unconfirmed was the SARS-CoV-2 specificity of second-wave clones that peaked on day 37.

This sequence joins TRBV5-1 and TRBJ2-2; 8 nucleotides line up with TRBD1. The TCR was taken from an adult woman who had mild COVID-19 (a few samples of this study predate the infection). Cell type and time point are not known. The sequencing input was PBMCs or a T cell subset sorted from them (not recorded which). This chain's CDR3 is CASSRALTGDDTGELFF. In nucleotides, the CDR3 is TGCGCCAGCAGCCGGGCCCTGACAGGGGATGACACCGGGGAGCTGTTTTTT.